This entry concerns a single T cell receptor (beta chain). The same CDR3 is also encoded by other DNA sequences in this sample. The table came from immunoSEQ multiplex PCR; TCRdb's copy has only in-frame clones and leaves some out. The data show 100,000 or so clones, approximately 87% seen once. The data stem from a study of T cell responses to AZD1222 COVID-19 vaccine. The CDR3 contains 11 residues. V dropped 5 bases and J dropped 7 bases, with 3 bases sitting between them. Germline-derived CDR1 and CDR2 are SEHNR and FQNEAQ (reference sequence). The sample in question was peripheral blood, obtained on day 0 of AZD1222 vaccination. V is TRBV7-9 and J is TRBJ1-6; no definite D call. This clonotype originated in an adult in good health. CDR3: CASSRNSPLHF. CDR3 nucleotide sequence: TGTGCCAGCAGCCGGAATTCACCCCTCCACTTT.